This TCR beta chain originates from a study of cytomegalovirus exposure and HLA in healthy donors. Study-level background: The same platform used for the approximately 670 first-cohort repertoires was also used for the 100 to 150 validation repertoires, as a later analysis reported.

The study drew the donors from its approximately 120-subject validation cohort, separate from the approximately 670-subject first cohort. The CDR3 extends over 16 amino acids. Trimming took 1 base from V and 0 from J, leaving 10 bases between them. The V gene's germline CDR1 is SGHTA and CDR2 FQGNSA. Concerning this clone: Its target is unknown.

Study-level findings and limits: The classifier reportedly diagnosed cytomegalovirus status with high sensitivity and specificity. The study flagged some 170 TCR beta chains as cytomegalovirus-associated.

The table came from immunoSEQ multiplex PCR; TCRdb's copy has only in-frame clones and leaves some out. The sample comprises 50,000 to 65,000 clones, roughly 95% of which are singletons, and 1% to 1.5% rests with the top ten. Material for sequencing was PBMCs. The gene calls are TRBV7-2 and TRBJ2-1, with D uncertain. The origin of this receptor is a woman aged 18 to 35 in good health and CMV-seronegative. CDR3 DNA sequence: TGTGCCAGCAGCTTAGTTGCTACCCCCTCCTACAATGAGCAGTTCTTC. Protein: CASSLVATPSYNEQFF.